The source of this TCR beta chain is a study of T-cell reconstitution after alpha-beta-depleted transplantation in children. Findings of the study overall: At the one-year point after transplant, T-cell counts and TCRbeta diversity were found to come mostly from T cells that had been newly produced. Several hundred expanded graft clones reportedly gave rise to the alpha-beta T cells present about two months after transplant.

This clonotype was counted ten times or more. Antigen unknown. This sample's TCRbeta library carried unique molecular identifier barcodes. TCRdb fed the PCR reads into MiXCR, producing one record per CDR3 protein. The table shows some 220,000 distinct CDR3 sequences, with approximately 11% occurring only once. Germline CDR1 is DFQATT and CDR2 is SNEGSKA (reference sequence). The CDR3 runs to 14 residues. The ends were cut back, 6 bases at V and 0 bases at J, with 12 bases in the middle. The source is a child in the first two years of life with acute myeloid leukemia, due to receive a stem cell transplant. The genes are TRBV20-1 and TRBJ2-1; the D gene is possibly TRBD2 (5 bases). This specimen was PBMCs, taken before TCRalphabeta/CD19-depleted stem cell transplant. The chain's CDR3 is CSATPGFSYNEQFF. The CDR3, as DNA: TGCAGTGCGACTCCGGGATTCTCCTACAATGAGCAGTTCTTC.